The 14 T cell receptor beta chains below come from one sample, sequenced in a study of cytomegalovirus exposure and HLA in healthy donors. The PCR employed 60 Vbeta primers together with 13 Jbeta primers. TCRdb keeps only in-frame clones here, not all; method: immunoSEQ multiplex PCR. Seen here are under 250,000 clones, about 80% observed once, and the top ten hold over 1.5%. Sequences were obtained from PBMCs. Source of these receptors: a male donor in good health and CMV-seronegative.

In this sample, this clone turned up once. The chain is built from TRBV6-5 and TRBJ1-1; D is unclear. Looked up from germline, CDR1 is MNHEY and CDR2 is SVGAGI. V was shortened by 0 bases and J by 0 bases, with 5 bases between the two germline ends. The CDR3 is made up of 14 amino acids. Written as DNA, the CDR3 is TGTGCCAGCAGTTACTCGACTATGAACACTGAAGCTTTCTTT. Translated: CASSYSTMNTEAFF.

V is TRBV18 and J is TRBJ1-1, with TRBD1 matching 8 bases. J was trimmed by 1 base and V by 2 bases; bases with no gene match: 3. CDR1 and CDR2 (germline): KGHSH, LQKENI. The CDR3 covers 15 residues. The CDR3 coding sequence is TGTGCCAGCTCACCAGGACAGGGAGGGAACACTGAAGCTTTCTTT. Its translation is CASSPGQGGNTEAFF. The full variable domain, rest sourced from reference TRBV18 and TRBJ1-1, is NAGVMQNPRHLVRRRGQEARLRCSPMKGHSHVYWYRQLPEEGLKFMVYLQKENIIDESGMPKERFSAEFPKEGPSILRIQQVVRGDSAAYFCASSPGQGGNTEAFFGQGTRLTVV.

The sample holds a few counts of this clone. The chain joins TRBV5-4 to TRBJ2-5, with TRBD2 identical over 16 bases. Germline loops: CDR1 SGHNT, CDR2 YYREEE (reference sequence). The CDR3 extends over 14 amino acids. V was clipped by 4 bases and J by 13 bases; unmatched bases: 7. In DNA, the CDR3 is TGTGCCAGCAGCATGGGACTAGCGGGGGGGTCCCCGTACTTC. Protein sequence: CASSMGLAGGSPYF.

This clone occurred a few times. CDR3 DNA: TGTGCCAGCAGTTCAGAAACGACAGGGGGGGTATACGAGCAGTACTTC. This encodes CASSSETTGGVYEQYF. The rearrangement links TRBV27 to TRBJ2-7; 9 bases match TRBD1. The V and J ends lost 4 bases and 4 bases, in that order; junction bases with no gene match: 11. Per the germline V gene, CDR1 is MNHEY and CDR2 is SMNVEV (reference sequence). This CDR3 spans 16 amino acids.

CDR3 DNA: TGTGCCAGCAGTATGAACACTGAAGCTTTCTTT. Residues: CASSMNTEAFF. The rearrangement joins TRBV7-8 to TRBJ1-1; D is unclear. CDR3 length: 11 amino acids. Trimming took off 6 bases at V and 0 bases at J, with 2 bases between the two ends. Per the germline V gene, CDR1 is SGHVS and CDR2 is FQNEAQ.

The rearrangement uses TRBV6-5 and TRBJ1-6; TRBD1 agrees at 8 bases. Germline V CDR1 and CDR2: MNHEY, SVGAGI. This CDR3 has 13 residues. V lost 6 bases to trimming and J lost 10 bases; unmatched junction nucleotides: 5. The chain's CDR3 is CASRTTGGSPLHF. The DNA of the CDR3 is TGTGCCAGCAGAACTACAGGGGGATCACCCCTCCACTTT.

This chain connects TRBV29-1 to TRBJ2-7; 10 positions agree with TRBD2. Germline V lookup: CDR1 SQVTM, CDR2 ANQGSEA. V shed 6 bases and J 4 bases; nucleotides not matched to a gene: 15. This CDR3 contains 16 residues. This CDR3 is CSVTTASSGSLYEQYF. CDR3 DNA sequence: TGCAGCGTGACGACTGCATCTAGCGGGAGTCTGTACGAGCAGTACTTC.

Here the CDR3 DNA reads TGTGCCACTACGGACAGGGGAGGTCCCTATGGCTACACCTTC. Encoded protein: CATTDRGGPYGYTF. This chain connects TRBV19 to TRBJ1-2, with TRBD1 matching 9 bases. V shed 10 bases and J 4 bases; nucleotides not matched to a gene: 10. The CDR3 totals 14 residues. CDR1 is LNHDA and CDR2 is SQIVND in the germline V gene (reference sequence).

The rearrangement links TRBV5-1 to TRBJ2-7; TRBD1 matches 7 bases. The junction had 7 bases not matched to a gene; V was cut back by 5 bases and J by 2 bases. This CDR3 is 14 amino acids long. Looked up from germline, CDR1 is SGHRS and CDR2 is YFSETQ. CDR3 sequence: CASRDRDRPYEQYF. The CDR3 coding sequence is TGCGCCAGCAGAGACCGGGACAGACCCTACGAGCAGTACTTC.

This chain links TRBV18 with TRBJ1-3; 8 nucleotides line up with TRBD1. Trimming at V came to 4 bases and at J to 0 bases, leaving 14 bases not matched to a gene. CDR3 length: 19 amino acids. Germline V gene sequence: CDR1 KGHSH, CDR2 LQKENI. For the CDR3, the DNA is TGTGCCAGCTCACGGTATGGACAGGGAGGCCTCGTCTCTGGAAACACCATATATTTT. Protein: CASSRYGQGGLVSGNTIYF.

This chain uses TRBV25-1 with TRBJ2-5; tentatively, D is TRBD1 (6 bases). The CDR3 length is 14 residues. V gave up 3 bases and J gave up 7 bases, with 15 bases separating them. Germline loops: CDR1 MGHDK, CDR2 SYGVNS. DNA of the CDR3: TGTGCCAGCAGTGACCTCAGCCTCAGGGGGACCCAGTACTTC. Protein sequence: CASSDLSLRGTQYF.

The V gene is TRBV4-3, the J gene TRBJ2-3, with 10 bases aligning to TRBD2. CDR1 and CDR2 (germline): LGHNA, YSLEER. Trimming took 0 bases from V and 3 from J; bases not matched to a gene: 12. This CDR3 contains 19 residues. In DNA form, the CDR3 reads TGCGCCAGCAGCCAAGATCACAGTTCTAGCGGGAGTTGGACAGATACGCAGTATTTT. It yields the protein CASSQDHSSSGSWTDTQYF.

V is TRBV9 and J is TRBJ2-7; possible D gene TRBD1, 5 bases. The germline gives CDR1 SGDLS, CDR2 YYNGEE. The length of the CDR3 is 14 residues. The ends were cut back, 0 bases at V and 2 bases at J, with 9 bases in the middle. The CDR3 region has the DNA TGTGCCAGCAGCGTAGAGGGGCAGACCTACGAGCAGTACTTC. This sequence encodes CASSVEGQTYEQYF. Filled out from reference TRBV9 and TRBJ2-7, the complete variable domain reads DSGVTQTPKHLITATGQRVTLRCSPRSGDLSVYWYQQSLDQGLQFLIQYYNGEERAKGNILERFSAQQFPDLHSELNLSSLELGDSALYFCASSVEGQTYEQYFGPGTRLTVT.

The chain combines TRBV7-3 with TRBJ2-1, with a tentative D call TRBD2 (6 bases). The CDR3 contains 15 residues. V was cut by 2 bases and J by 9 bases, with 17 bases left in between. CDR1 and CDR2 (germline): SGHTA, FQGTGA. CDR3 loop: CASSLPGLTLGEQFF. CDR3 in DNA: TGTGCCAGCAGCTTACCGGGACTCACACTTGGTGAGCAGTTCTTC.